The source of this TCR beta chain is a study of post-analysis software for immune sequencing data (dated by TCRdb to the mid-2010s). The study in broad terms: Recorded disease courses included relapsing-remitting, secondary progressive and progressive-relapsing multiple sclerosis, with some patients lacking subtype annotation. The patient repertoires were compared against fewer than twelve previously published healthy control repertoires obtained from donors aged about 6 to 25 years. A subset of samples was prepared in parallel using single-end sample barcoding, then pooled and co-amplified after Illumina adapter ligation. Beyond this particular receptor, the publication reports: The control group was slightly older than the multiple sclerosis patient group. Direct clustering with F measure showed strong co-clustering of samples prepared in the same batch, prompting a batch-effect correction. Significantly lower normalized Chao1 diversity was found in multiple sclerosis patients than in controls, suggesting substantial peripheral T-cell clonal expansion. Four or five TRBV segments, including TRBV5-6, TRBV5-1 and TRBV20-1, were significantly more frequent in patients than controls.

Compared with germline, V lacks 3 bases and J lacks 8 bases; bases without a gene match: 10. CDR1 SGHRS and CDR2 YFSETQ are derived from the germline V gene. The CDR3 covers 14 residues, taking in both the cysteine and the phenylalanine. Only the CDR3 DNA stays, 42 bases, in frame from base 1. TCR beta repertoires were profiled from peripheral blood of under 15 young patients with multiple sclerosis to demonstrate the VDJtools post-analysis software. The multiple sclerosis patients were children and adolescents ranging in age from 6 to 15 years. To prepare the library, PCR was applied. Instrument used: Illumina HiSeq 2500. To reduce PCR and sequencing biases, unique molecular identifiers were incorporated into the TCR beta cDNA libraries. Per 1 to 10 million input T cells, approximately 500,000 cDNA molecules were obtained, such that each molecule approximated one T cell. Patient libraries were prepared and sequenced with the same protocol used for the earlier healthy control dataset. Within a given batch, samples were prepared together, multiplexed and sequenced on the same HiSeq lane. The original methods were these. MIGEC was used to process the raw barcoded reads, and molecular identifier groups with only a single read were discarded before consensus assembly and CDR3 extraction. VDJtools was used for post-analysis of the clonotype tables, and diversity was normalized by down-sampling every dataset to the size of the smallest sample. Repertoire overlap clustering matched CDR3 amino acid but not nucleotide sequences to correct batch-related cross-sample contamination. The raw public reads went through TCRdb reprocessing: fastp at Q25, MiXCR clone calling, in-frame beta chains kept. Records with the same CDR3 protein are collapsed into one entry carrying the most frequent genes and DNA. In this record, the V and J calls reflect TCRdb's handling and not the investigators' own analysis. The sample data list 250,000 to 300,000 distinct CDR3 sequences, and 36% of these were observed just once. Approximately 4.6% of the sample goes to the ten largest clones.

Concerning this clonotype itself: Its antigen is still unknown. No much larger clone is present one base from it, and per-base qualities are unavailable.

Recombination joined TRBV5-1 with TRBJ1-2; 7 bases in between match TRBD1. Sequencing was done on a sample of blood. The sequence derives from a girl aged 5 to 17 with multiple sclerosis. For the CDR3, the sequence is CASSWDRNDGGYTF. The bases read TGCGCCAGCAGCTGGGACAGAAATGATGGAGGCTACACCTTC.